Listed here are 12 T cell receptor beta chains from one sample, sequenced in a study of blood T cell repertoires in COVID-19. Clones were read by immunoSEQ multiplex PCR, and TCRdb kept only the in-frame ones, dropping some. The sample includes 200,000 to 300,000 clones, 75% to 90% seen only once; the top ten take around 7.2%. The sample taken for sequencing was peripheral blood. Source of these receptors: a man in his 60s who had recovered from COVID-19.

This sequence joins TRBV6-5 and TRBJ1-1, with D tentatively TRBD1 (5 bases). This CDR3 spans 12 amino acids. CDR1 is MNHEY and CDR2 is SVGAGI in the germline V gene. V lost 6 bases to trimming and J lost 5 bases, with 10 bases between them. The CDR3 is CASSWTITEAFF. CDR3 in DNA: TGTGCCAGCAGCTGGACAATTACTGAAGCTTTCTTT.

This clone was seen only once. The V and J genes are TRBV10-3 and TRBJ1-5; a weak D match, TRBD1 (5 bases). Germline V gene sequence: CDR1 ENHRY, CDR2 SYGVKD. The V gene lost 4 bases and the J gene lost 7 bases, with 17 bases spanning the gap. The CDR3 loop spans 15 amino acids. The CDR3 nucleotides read TGTGCCATCAGTGGCGGGGTGGGGCCGGGGCAGCCCCAGCATTTT. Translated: CAISGGVGPGQPQHF.

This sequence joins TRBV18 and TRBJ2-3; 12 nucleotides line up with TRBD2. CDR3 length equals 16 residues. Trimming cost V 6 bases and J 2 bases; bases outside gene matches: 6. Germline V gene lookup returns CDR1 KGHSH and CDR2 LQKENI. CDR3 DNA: TGTGCCAGCTCTCTAGGACTAGCGGGGAACACAGATACGCAGTATTTT. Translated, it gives CASSLGLAGNTDTQYF.

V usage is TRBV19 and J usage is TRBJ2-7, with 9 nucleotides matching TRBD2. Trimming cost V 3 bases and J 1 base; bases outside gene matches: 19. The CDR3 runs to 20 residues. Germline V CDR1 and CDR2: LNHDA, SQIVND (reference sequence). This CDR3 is CASSISDGASGVIVSYEQYV. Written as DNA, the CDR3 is TGTGCCAGTAGTATCTCAGACGGAGCTAGCGGGGTTATTGTATCCTACGAGCAGTACGTC.

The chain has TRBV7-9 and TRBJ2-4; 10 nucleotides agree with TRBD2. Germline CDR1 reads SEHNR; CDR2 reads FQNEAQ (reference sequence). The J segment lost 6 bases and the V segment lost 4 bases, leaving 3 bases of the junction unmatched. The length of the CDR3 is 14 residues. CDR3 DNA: TGTGCCAGCAGCTCCTTAGCGGGGGGAAACATTCAGTACTTC. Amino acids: CASSSLAGGNIQYF.

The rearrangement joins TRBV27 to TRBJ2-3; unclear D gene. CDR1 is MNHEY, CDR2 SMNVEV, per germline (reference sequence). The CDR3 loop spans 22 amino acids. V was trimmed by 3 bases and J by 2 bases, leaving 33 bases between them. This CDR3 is CASSLADGKDPQIRRSTDTQYF. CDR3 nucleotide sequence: TGTGCCAGCAGTTTGGCCGACGGAAAAGACCCACAGATACGTAGGTCCACAGATACGCAGTATTTT.

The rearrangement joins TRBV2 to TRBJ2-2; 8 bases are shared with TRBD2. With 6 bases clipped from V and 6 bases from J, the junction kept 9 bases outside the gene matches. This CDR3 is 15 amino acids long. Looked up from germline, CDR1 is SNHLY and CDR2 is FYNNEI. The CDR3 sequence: CASRGERGSPGELFF. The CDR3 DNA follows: TGTGCCAGCAGGGGGGAGCGGGGGTCTCCCGGGGAGCTGTTTTTT.

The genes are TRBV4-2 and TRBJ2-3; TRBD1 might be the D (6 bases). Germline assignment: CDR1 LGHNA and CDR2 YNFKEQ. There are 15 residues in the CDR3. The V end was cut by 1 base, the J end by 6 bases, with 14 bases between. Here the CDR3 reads CASSQVRGGMDTQYF. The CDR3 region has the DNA TGTGCCAGCAGCCAAGTAAGAGGGGGTATGGATACGCAGTATTTT.

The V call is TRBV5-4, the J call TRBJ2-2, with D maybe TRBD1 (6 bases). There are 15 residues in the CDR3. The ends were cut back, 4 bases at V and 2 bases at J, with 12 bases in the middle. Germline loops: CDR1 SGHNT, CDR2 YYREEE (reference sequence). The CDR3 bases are TGTGCCAGCAGCCCAAGGACAGATAACACCGGGGAGCTGTTTTTT. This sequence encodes CASSPRTDNTGELFF.

This CDR3 is CASSVFSGGTDTQYF. CDR3 sequence (DNA): TGTGCCAGCAGCGTATTTAGCGGGGGGACAGATACGCAGTATTTT. The chain employs TRBV9 and TRBJ2-3; 10 bases are a match to TRBD2. There are 15 residues in the CDR3. V lost 1 base and J lost 3; bases outside the gene matches: 2. Germline CDR1 SGDLS, CDR2 YYNGEE.

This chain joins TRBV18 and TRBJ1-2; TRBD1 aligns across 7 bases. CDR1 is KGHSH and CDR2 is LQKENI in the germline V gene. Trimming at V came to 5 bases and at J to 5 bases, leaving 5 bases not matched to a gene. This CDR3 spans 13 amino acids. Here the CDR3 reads CASSETGVYGYTF. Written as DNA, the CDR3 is TGTGCCAGCTCAGAAACAGGGGTGTATGGCTACACCTTC.

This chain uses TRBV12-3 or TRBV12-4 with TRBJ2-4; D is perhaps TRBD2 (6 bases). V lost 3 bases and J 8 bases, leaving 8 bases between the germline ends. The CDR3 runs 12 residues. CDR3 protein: CASSLEGYIQYF. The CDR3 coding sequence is TGTGCCAGCAGTTTGGAGGGGTACATTCAGTACTTC.